What follows describes a single TCR beta chain. The data originate from a study of blood T cell repertoires in COVID-19. Study-wide background: Collection of acute and convalescent COVID-19 samples took place in the United States, Italy and Spain. The analysed material was cDNA or gDNA that came from T cells, B-cell-depleted T cells, or PBMCs.

Germline V gene lookup returns CDR1 MNHNS and CDR2 SASEGT. The CDR3 has 19 residues. The J segment lost 6 bases and the V segment lost 1 base, leaving 15 bases of the junction unmatched. Per the original methods: Reference gene primer amplification yielded estimated nucleated cell counts. The assay was immunoSEQ multiplex PCR, and TCRdb's table has in-frame clones only and misses some. That table supplies the V and J calls and clone size; D and trimming were determined from the DNA. The sample comprises around 45,000 clones, nearly 85% of which are singletons, and under 8.5% rests with the top ten. The sequence derives from an elderly man in a cohort sampled during active COVID-19. V usage is TRBV6-1 and J usage is TRBJ1-6; 7 nucleotides match TRBD1. The sequencing sample was made of peripheral blood. The CDR3 loop is CASSEVEGALVGGNSPLHF. The CDR3, as DNA: TGTGCCAGCAGTGAAGTAGAGGGGGCGCTAGTAGGGGGTAATTCACCCCTCCACTTT.